This T cell receptor (beta chain) was profiled in a study of T cells in Graves' hyperthyroidism and ophthalmopathy. Turning to the study itself: Peripheral blood was drawn at first diagnosis, prior to all treatment.

At least ten counts were recorded for this clonotype. Clinical symptoms, serum thyroxine and TRAb, thyroid ultrasound and orbital computed tomography together formed the diagnostic basis. PBMCs were collected from a roughly 10 ml volume of fresh peripheral blood. Amplification targeted TCR beta CDR3 regions from RNA transcripts. First-round RT-PCR with HTBI primers amplified the TCR CDR3 region. From the multiplex PCR reads, TCRdb called clonotypes with MiXCR, one entry per CDR3 protein. The repertoire holds approximately 570,000 distinct CDR3 sequences, with 15% to 20% as singletons. The CDR3 is 14 amino acids. With 3 bases removed from V and 10 bases from J, the gap between germline ends came to 16 bases. Germline lookup yields CDR1 SGHAT and CDR2 FQNNGV.

The TCR comes from a man aged 35 to 55 with Graves' ophthalmopathy. Input material: blood. This chain joins TRBV11-2 and TRBJ2-1; either TRBD1 or TRBD2 may fit D (5 bases each). CDR3 region: CASSFNEGISEQFF. The CDR3 nucleotides are TGTGCCAGCAGCTTCAACGAGGGGATTTCGGAGCAGTTCTTC.